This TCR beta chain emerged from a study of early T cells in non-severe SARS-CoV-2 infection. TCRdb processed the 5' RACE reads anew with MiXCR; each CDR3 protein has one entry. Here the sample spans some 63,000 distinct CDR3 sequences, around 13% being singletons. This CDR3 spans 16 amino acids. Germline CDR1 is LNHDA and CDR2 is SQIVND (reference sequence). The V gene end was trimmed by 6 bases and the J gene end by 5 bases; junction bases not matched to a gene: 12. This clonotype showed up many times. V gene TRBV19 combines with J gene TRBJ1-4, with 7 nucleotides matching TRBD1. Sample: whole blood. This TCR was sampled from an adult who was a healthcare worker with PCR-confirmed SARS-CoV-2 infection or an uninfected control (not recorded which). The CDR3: CASRNSATGINEKLFF. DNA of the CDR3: TGTGCCAGTAGAAACTCCGCGACAGGGATAAATGAAAAACTGTTTTTT.